These 17 T cell receptor beta chains were sequenced from one sample in a study of blood T cell repertoires in COVID-19. Sequencing used immunoSEQ multiplex PCR; TCRdb keeps in-frame clones, though not all of them. The sample shows 200,000 to 250,000 clones, 85% to 90% of them seen only once. The sample comprised peripheral blood. These receptors all come from a man aged 25 to 40 with COVID-19, enrolled during active disease.

The V gene is TRBV5-5, the J gene TRBJ2-2; no clear D. The CDR3 has 14 amino acids. Between the trimmed V and J ends, which lost 0 bases and 4 bases, there was a span of 7 bases. From germline, CDR1 is SGHKS and CDR2 YYEKEE (reference sequence). The chain's CDR3 is CASSLVHSTGELFF. The DNA for the CDR3 is TGTGCCAGCAGCTTGGTACATTCCACCGGGGAGCTGTTTTTT.

The chain recombines TRBV24-1 with TRBJ2-7; D is possibly TRBD2 (5 bases). Germline values: CDR1 KGHDR, CDR2 SFDVKD. V gave up 9 bases and J gave up 4 bases, with 15 bases separating them. The CDR3 runs 13 residues. Written as DNA, the CDR3 is TGTGCCACCGGCGGGTCAAACCCGTACGAGCAGTACTTC. The encoded protein is CATGGSNPYEQYF.

This clone was counted a single time. The rearrangement joins TRBV7-2 to TRBJ2-3; possible D gene TRBD1, 6 bases. The germline gives CDR1 SGHTA, CDR2 FQGNSA. V was cut by 5 bases and J by 0 bases, with 15 bases left in between. There are 16 residues in the CDR3. CDR3 sequence reads: CASSPQSTGSTDTQYF. CDR3 coding DNA: TGTGCCAGCAGCCCCCAATCGACAGGAAGCACAGATACGCAGTATTTT.

The chain recombines TRBV7-2 with TRBJ1-5, with D maybe TRBD1 (5 bases). CDR3 size: 13 residues. CDR1 is SGHTA, CDR2 FQGNSA, per germline. Trimming cost V 8 bases and J 7 bases, with 15 bases left between them. CDR3 bases: TGTGCCAGCGCCGGGGCGGCGGGACAGCCCCAGCATTTT. This gives the protein CASAGAAGQPQHF.

This sequence joins TRBV18 and TRBJ2-1, with TRBD1 matching 8 bases. With V trimmed by 3 bases and J by 7 bases, 5 bases remained unmatched. The CDR3 contains 14 residues. Germline V lookup: CDR1 KGHSH, CDR2 LQKENI. In DNA, the CDR3 is TGTGCCAGCTCACCCCGACAGGGGTTGAATGAGCAGTTCTTC. Translation: CASSPRQGLNEQFF.

The V gene is TRBV4-2, the J gene TRBJ1-1, with 7 positions matching TRBD1. V gave up 3 bases and J gave up 2 bases; unmatched junction bases: 9. The CDR3 spans 16 residues. The germline V gene has CDR1 LGHNA and CDR2 YNFKEQ. The DNA for the CDR3 is TGTGCCAGCAGCCATCGGACAGGCAACTTTAACACTGAAGCTTTCTTT. Translation: CASSHRTGNFNTEAFF.

The chain couples TRBV24-1 to TRBJ2-2, with TRBD1 matching over 8 bases. CDR3 length equals 15 residues. V lost 7 bases to trimming and J lost 5 bases; unmatched junction nucleotides: 8. Germline loops: CDR1 KGHDR, CDR2 SFDVKD. In nucleotides, the CDR3 is TGTGCCACCAGGACCGGACAGGGCAGGACCGGGGAGCTGTTTTTT. Amino acids: CATRTGQGRTGELFF.

The gene calls are TRBV29-1 and TRBJ2-3; D is perhaps TRBD2 (6 bases). Trimming removed 0 bases at V and 4 bases at J, with 17 bases between. This CDR3 has 16 amino acids. The germline CDR1 and CDR2 sequences are SQVTM and ANQGSEA. CDR3 sequence reads: CSVEDYRGLRADTQYF. Written as DNA, the CDR3 is TGCAGCGTTGAAGATTATCGGGGGTTGAGGGCAGATACGCAGTATTTT.

The V gene is TRBV10-3, the J gene TRBJ2-2, with TRBD1 identical over 9 bases. The CDR3 has 15 amino acids. Per germline, CDR1 ENHRY and CDR2 SYGVKD. With 7 bases clipped from V and 0 bases from J, the junction kept 3 bases outside the gene matches. DNA of the CDR3: TGTGCCATCACCAGACAGGGGGCGAACACCGGGGAGCTGTTTTTT. It encodes CAITRQGANTGELFF.

The J gene is TRBJ2-7, the V gene TRBV2; a weak D match, TRBD1 (5 bases). Germline lookup yields CDR1 SNHLY and CDR2 FYNNEI. CDR3 size: 13 residues. V was shortened by 3 bases and J by 2 bases, with 8 bases between the two germline ends. This chain's CDR3 is CASSEGRTYEQYF. CDR3 nucleotides: TGTGCCAGCAGTGAGGGGCGGACCTACGAGCAGTACTTC.

The V and J genes are TRBV30 and TRBJ1-5; TRBD1 matches 7 bases. CDR1 is GTSNPN and CDR2 is SVGIG in the germline V gene (reference sequence). Trimming removed 4 bases from V and 7 bases from J; junction bases left unmatched: 7. This CDR3 contains 13 residues. The CDR3 DNA reads as TGTGCCTGGAAAGGACAGGATGGGCAGCCCCAGCATTTT. Amino acid sequence: CAWKGQDGQPQHF.

J is TRBJ1-2 and V is TRBV19, with D possibly being TRBD1 (6 bases). Trimming left V 10 bases short and J 5 bases short, with 11 bases between. The CDR3 totals 11 residues. CDR1 and CDR2 from the germline V gene are LNHDA and SQIVND (reference sequence). The CDR3 here is CATLQGYGYTF. As DNA, the CDR3 is TGTGCCACCTTACAGGGATATGGCTACACCTTC.

The V gene is TRBV7-2, the J gene TRBJ2-1; weak D call: TRBD1 (5 bases). The CDR3 spans 15 residues. The germline V and J ends were trimmed by 5 bases and 8 bases, with 19 bases remaining between them. CDR1 is SGHTA and CDR2 is FQGNSA in the germline V gene. CDR3 residues: CASSLTGGNRDEQFF. CDR3 DNA sequence: TGTGCCAGCAGCCTCACAGGTGGCAATAGGGATGAGCAGTTCTTC.

This clone was counted a single time. The chain is built from TRBV7-3 and TRBJ2-1; 8 nucleotides align to TRBD1. Germline V gene sequence: CDR1 SGHTA, CDR2 FQGTGA. With V trimmed by 2 bases and J by 5 bases, 8 bases remained unmatched. The CDR3 sequence is 16 residues long. CDR3 sequence reads: CASSLESGGGHNEQFF. The CDR3 nucleotides read TGTGCCAGCAGCTTAGAATCAGGGGGCGGGCACAATGAGCAGTTCTTC.

This chain connects TRBV11-2 to TRBJ2-1; tentatively, D is TRBD2 (6 bases). The CDR3 contains 14 residues. CDR1 is SGHAT and CDR2 is FQNNGV in the germline V gene. The V gene lost 3 bases and the J gene lost 9 bases, with 15 bases spanning the gap. The chain's CDR3 is CASSFGSFGGEQFF. The CDR3 nucleotides read TGTGCCAGCAGCTTCGGTAGTTTCGGGGGTGAGCAGTTCTTC. Full variable domain (missing parts from reference TRBV11-2 and TRBJ2-1): EAGVAQSPRYKIIEKRQSVAFWCNPISGHATLYWYQQILGQGPKLLIQFQNNGVVDDSQLPKDRFSAERLKGVDSTLKIQPAKLEDSAVYLCASSFGSFGGEQFFGPGTRLTVL.

This chain uses TRBV6-5 with TRBJ2-2; D unresolved. Germline V lookup: CDR1 MNHEY, CDR2 SVGAGI. The CDR3 runs 13 residues. Trimming stripped 6 bases from V and 3 bases from J, with 8 bases between. This CDR3 is CASRLTDTGELFF. CDR3 sequence (DNA): TGTGCCAGCAGGTTAACAGACACCGGGGAGCTGTTTTTT.

The chain employs TRBV28 and TRBJ2-1; TRBD2 matches at 12 bases. The CDR3 totals 14 residues. With V trimmed by 2 bases and J by 10 bases, 3 bases remained unmatched. Germline-derived CDR1 and CDR2 are MDHEN and SYDVKM. DNA for the CDR3: TGTGCCAGCAGTTTACTAGCGGGAGGGCAGGAGCAGTTCTTC. Its translation is CASSLLAGGQEQFF.